One and the same sample provided the 17 T cell receptor beta chains below, sequenced in a study of Tregs in tolerant kidney transplant recipients. Some clones are missing from TCRdb's copy, which holds only in-frame ones; the method was immunoSEQ multiplex PCR. The sample lists about 73,000 clones, around 98% seen once, with approximately 0.56% in the top ten. Sample: CD4+ T cells from blood, taken before the transplant. The origin of the receptors is a human donor who received a combined kidney and bone marrow transplant.

The rearrangement uses TRBV6-1 and TRBJ1-1; possibly TRBD1 for D (6 bases). Between the trimmed V and J ends, which lost 6 bases and 5 bases, there was a span of 13 bases. There are 13 residues in the CDR3. Germline loops: CDR1 MNHNS, CDR2 SASEGT. The CDR3 loop is CASRENRDTEAFF. Written as DNA, the CDR3 is TGTGCCAGCAGGGAAAACAGGGATACTGAAGCTTTCTTT.

This clone was detected once. The chain carries TRBV13 and TRBJ1-3, with 7 positions matching TRBD1. The trim removed 4 bases at V and 5 bases at J, leaving 8 bases unmatched. There are 15 residues in the CDR3. The germline V gene has CDR1 PRHDT and CDR2 FYEKMQ (reference sequence). The CDR3 sequence: CASSSSDRRRNTIYF. The CDR3 bases are TGTGCCAGCAGCTCCTCGGACAGGAGAAGAAACACCATATATTTT. Looking up the rest from reference TRBV13 and TRBJ1-3 gives the full variable domain: AAGVIQSPRHLIKEKRETATLKCYPIPRHDTVYWYQQGPGQDPQFLISFYEKMQSDKGSIPDRFSAQQFSDYHSELNMSSLELGDSALYFCASSSSDRRRNTIYFGEGSWLTVV.

This clone came up once. The rearrangement uses TRBV30 and TRBJ1-2; D is unclear. V lost 2 bases and J 1 base, leaving 11 bases between the germline ends. Germline values: CDR1 GTSNPN, CDR2 SVGIG (reference sequence). The CDR3 is made up of 14 amino acids. The CDR3 is CAWSQGRGNYGYTF. CDR3 nucleotides: TGTGCCTGGAGTCAAGGGCGGGGTAACTATGGCTACACCTTC.

CDR3 in amino acids: CASSLTTINTGELFF. CDR3 sequence (DNA): TGCGCCAGCAGCCTTACGACAATTAACACCGGGGAGCTGTTTTTT. The chain recombines TRBV5-1 with TRBJ2-2; D unclear. Trimming shortened V by 4 bases and J by 2 bases, and 12 bases separated the two germline ends. The CDR3 is 15 amino acids. The germline V gene encodes CDR1 SGHRS and CDR2 YFSETQ.

The rearrangement links TRBV18 to TRBJ2-7, with 7 bases matching TRBD1. The CDR3 has 14 amino acids. Looked up from germline, CDR1 is KGHSH and CDR2 is LQKENI. Trimming at V came to 2 bases and at J to 13 bases, leaving 14 bases not matched to a gene. The CDR3: CASSPATGRRGEYF. CDR3 sequence (DNA): TGTGCCAGCTCACCAGCGACAGGGAGACGCGGAGAATACTTC.

V is TRBV19 and J is TRBJ2-5; 8 positions match TRBD2. Trimming removed 4 bases from V and 4 bases from J; junction bases left unmatched: 5. The CDR3 length is 14 residues. Germline values: CDR1 LNHDA, CDR2 SQIVND (reference sequence). The CDR3 protein is CASSSGGLSETQYF. CDR3 bases: TGTGCCAGTAGTAGCGGGGGGTTGTCAGAGACCCAGTACTTC.

The chain uses TRBV6-6 and TRBJ1-1; D remains ambiguous. This CDR3 contains 14 residues. Germline values: CDR1 MNHNY, CDR2 SVGAGI (reference sequence). V was clipped by 0 bases and J by 4 bases, with 9 bases between them. The CDR3 loop is CASSYSEAFTEAFF. In DNA form, the CDR3 reads TGTGCCAGCAGTTACTCGGAGGCGTTCACTGAAGCTTTCTTT.

This clone was recorded only once. The chain employs TRBV19 and TRBJ1-4; D is unresolved. V dropped 3 bases and J dropped 5 bases, with 7 bases sitting between them. CDR1 and CDR2 from the germline V gene are LNHDA and SQIVND (reference sequence). The CDR3 consists of 13 residues. The CDR3 region has the DNA TGTGCCAGTAGTATCGGGATAAATGAAAAACTGTTTTTT. Translation: CASSIGINEKLFF.

This chain links TRBV11-2 with TRBJ1-2, with 10 bases that match TRBD1. V lost 0 bases to trimming and J lost 7 bases; unmatched junction nucleotides: 11. The germline CDR1 and CDR2 sequences are SGHAT and FQNNGV. The CDR3 length is 17 residues. The CDR3 spells CASSLDSIVDRGFGYTF. The CDR3 DNA sequence: TGTGCCAGCAGCTTAGACTCCATTGTGGACAGGGGGTTTGGCTACACCTTC.

In DNA form, the CDR3 reads TGTGCCAGCAGCTTACAAGCGGGAGCTTATGAGCAGTTCTTC. Protein: CASSLQAGAYEQFF. V usage is TRBV7-3 and J usage is TRBJ2-1; 8 positions agree with TRBD2. Unmatched junction bases numbered 5, after V lost 2 bases and J lost 8 bases. Germline V CDR1 and CDR2: SGHTA, FQGTGA. This CDR3 spans 14 amino acids.

This clone came up once. The genes are TRBV4-3 and TRBJ2-3; TRBD2 matches 13 bases. Trimming at V came to 0 bases and at J to 0 bases, leaving 15 bases not matched to a gene. Per the germline V gene, CDR1 is LGHNA and CDR2 is YSLEER. The CDR3 loop spans 22 amino acids. Written as DNA, the CDR3 is TGCGCCAGCAGCCAAGAACGCATGGGACTAGCGGGATCCTATACTAGCACAGATACGCAGTATTTT. Protein: CASSQERMGLAGSYTSTDTQYF.

The V call is TRBV28, the J call TRBJ1-2; 9 bases map to TRBD1. With V trimmed by 5 bases and J by 4 bases, 8 bases remained unmatched. The CDR3 has 15 amino acids. Germline-derived CDR1 and CDR2 are MDHEN and SYDVKM. CDR3 amino acids: CASSHGTGRGYGYTF. The CDR3 region has the DNA TGTGCCAGCAGTCACGGGACAGGGAGGGGCTATGGCTACACCTTC.

V usage is TRBV10-3 and J usage is TRBJ2-5; 7 nucleotides line up with TRBD1. The V segment lost 6 bases and the J segment 3 bases; nucleotides outside the gene matches: 4. Per the germline V gene, CDR1 is ENHRY and CDR2 is SYGVKD. This CDR3 region has 13 residues. CDR3 in amino acids: CAISPGQKETQYF. The DNA for the CDR3 is TGTGCCATCAGCCCGGGACAGAAAGAGACCCAGTACTTC.

This sequence joins TRBV7-2 and TRBJ2-2, with 8 bases matching TRBD2. Germline trimming cut 4 bases from V and 1 base from J; bases unmatched to any gene: 2. This CDR3 region has 15 residues. Germline V gives CDR1 SGHTA, CDR2 FQGNSA. This chain's CDR3 is CASSSSGWNTGELFF. In DNA form, the CDR3 reads TGTGCCAGCAGCTCTAGCGGGTGGAACACCGGGGAGCTGTTTTTT. The whole variable domain, filled in from reference TRBV7-2 and TRBJ2-2, reads GAGVSQSPSNKVTEKGKDVELRCDPISGHTALYWYRQSLGQGLEFLIYFQGNSAPDKSGLPSDRFSAERTGGSVSTLTIQRTQQEDSAVYLCASSSSGWNTGELFFGEGSRLTVL.

The chain couples TRBV5-1 to TRBJ2-5, with 12 bases matching TRBD2. With V trimmed by 4 bases and J by 4 bases, 2 bases remained unmatched. The CDR3 extends over 14 amino acids. Germline CDR1 reads SGHRS; CDR2 reads YFSETQ. The CDR3 reads CASSQTSGGETQYF. CDR3 bases: TGCGCCAGCAGCCAGACTAGCGGGGGAGAGACCCAGTACTTC.

The chain couples TRBV28 to TRBJ1-2; TRBD1 is a possible D gene (6 bases). Germline CDR1 reads MDHEN; CDR2 reads SYDVKM. The CDR3 runs to 16 residues. Trimming took off 4 bases at V and 1 base at J, with 16 bases between the two ends. In DNA, the CDR3 is TGTGCCAGCAGTTCTTACAGGGTTGGGTTTAACTATGGCTACACCTTC. Its protein is CASSSYRVGFNYGYTF.

The chain employs TRBV7-2 and TRBJ2-1; 8 nucleotides match TRBD2. V was pared by 5 bases and J by 4 bases, with 10 bases of the junction left unmatched. This CDR3 contains 16 residues. Germline V gives CDR1 SGHTA, CDR2 FQGNSA. CDR3 residues: CASSVLPLAAYNEQFF. The CDR3 DNA follows: TGTGCCAGCAGCGTATTGCCACTAGCGGCGTACAATGAGCAGTTCTTC.